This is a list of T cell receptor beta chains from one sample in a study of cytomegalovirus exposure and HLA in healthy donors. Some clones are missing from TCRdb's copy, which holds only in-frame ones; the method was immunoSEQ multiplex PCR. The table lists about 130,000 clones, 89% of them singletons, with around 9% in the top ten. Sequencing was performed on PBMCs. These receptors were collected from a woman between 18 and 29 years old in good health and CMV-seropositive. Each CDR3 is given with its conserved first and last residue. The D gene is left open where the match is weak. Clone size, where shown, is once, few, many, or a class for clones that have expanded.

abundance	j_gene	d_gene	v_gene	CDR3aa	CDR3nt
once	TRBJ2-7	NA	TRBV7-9	CASSGRSGVRVYEQYF	TGTGCCAGCAGCGGACGGTCGGGGGTTCGGGTTTACGAGCAGTACTTC
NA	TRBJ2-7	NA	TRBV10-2	CASSRGPLGYEQYF	TGCGCCAGCAGTCGGGGTCCCCTAGGGTACGAGCAGTACTTC
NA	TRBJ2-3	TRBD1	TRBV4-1	CASSLAPGTGMLMTSTDTQYF	TGCGCCAGCAGCCTTGCCCCCGGGACAGGGATGTTGATGACTAGCACAGATACGCAGTATTTT
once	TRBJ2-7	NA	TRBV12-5	CASGTYYEQYF	TGTGCTAGTGGGACTTACTACGAGCAGTACTTC
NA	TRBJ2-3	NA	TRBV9	CASSFDIAADTQYF	TGTGCCAGCAGCTTCGACATTGCCGCAGATACGCAGTATTTT
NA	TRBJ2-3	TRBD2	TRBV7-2	CASSLSGGSDTQYF	TGTGCCAGCAGCTTAAGCGGGGGCTCAGATACGCAGTATTTT
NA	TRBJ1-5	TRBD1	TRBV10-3	CAISESGTANNQPQHF	TGTGCCATCAGTGAGTCGGGGACAGCTAACAATCAGCCCCAGCATTTT
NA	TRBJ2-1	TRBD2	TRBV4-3	CASSPSGSYNEQFF	TGCGCCAGCAGCCCTAGCGGGTCCTACAATGAGCAGTTCTTC
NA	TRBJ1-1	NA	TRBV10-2	CASSEPRIHPRAGTEAFF	TGCGCCAGCAGTGAGCCCCGGATCCACCCCCGTGCGGGCACTGAAGCTTTCTTT
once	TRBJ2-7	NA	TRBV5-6	CASSLGGLSGYEQYF	TGTGCCAGCAGCTTGGGCGGTCTTAGCGGTTACGAGCAGTACTTC
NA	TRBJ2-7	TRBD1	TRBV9	CASSEQGSSYEQYF	TGTGCCAGCAGCGAACAGGGGAGCTCCTACGAGCAGTACTTC
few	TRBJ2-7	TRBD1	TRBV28	CASSFSAGGHEQYF	TGTGCCAGCAGTTTCTCGGCAGGGGGCCACGAGCAGTACTTC
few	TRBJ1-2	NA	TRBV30	CAWNLGQYGYTF	TGTGCCTGGAACCTCGGACAGTATGGCTACACCTTC
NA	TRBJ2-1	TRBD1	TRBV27	CASIGRGLFEQFF	TGTGCCAGCATCGGCAGGGGGCTGTTTGAGCAGTTCTTC
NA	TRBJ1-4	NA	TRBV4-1	CASSPNAGPNEKLFF	TGCGCCAGCAGCCCTAACGCGGGACCTAATGAAAAACTGTTTTTT
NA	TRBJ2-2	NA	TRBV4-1	CASSQEGRDALFF	TGCGCCAGCAGCCAAGAGGGCAGGGATGCGCTGTTTTTT
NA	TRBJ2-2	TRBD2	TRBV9	CASSGETSFTGELFF	TGTGCCAGCAGCGGAGAGACTAGCTTTACCGGGGAGCTGTTTTTT
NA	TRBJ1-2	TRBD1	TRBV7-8	CASSFRINTLGQGGGYTF	TGTGCCAGCAGCTTTCGGATAAATACCCTCGGGCAGGGGGGTGGCTACACCTTC
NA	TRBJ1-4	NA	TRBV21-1	CASSKTDRATNEKLFF	TGTGCCAGCAGCAAAACCGACAGAGCAACTAATGAAAAACTGTTTTTT
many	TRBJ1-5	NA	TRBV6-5	CASSWTAGQPQHF	TGTGCCAGCAGTTGGACAGCAGGTCAGCCCCAGCATTTT
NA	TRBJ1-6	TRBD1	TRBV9	CASSGTGTGYSPLHF	TGTGCCAGCAGCGGGACCGGGACAGGGTATTCACCCCTCCACTTT
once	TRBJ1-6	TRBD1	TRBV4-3	CASSQSGGGYNSPLHF	TGCGCCAGCAGCCAATCAGGGGGTGGATATAATTCACCCCTCCACTTT
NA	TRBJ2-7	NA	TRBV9	CASSVGVATVEQYF	TGTGCCAGCAGCGTAGGGGTAGCCACCGTCGAGCAGTACTTC
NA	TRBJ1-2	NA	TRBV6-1	CASTWETGLVGYTF	TGTGCCAGCACTTGGGAAACGGGACTAGTGGGCTACACCTTC
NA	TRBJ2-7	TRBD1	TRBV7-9	CASSLSGGYEQYF	TGTGCCAGCAGCTTATCAGGGGGCTACGAGCAGTACTTC
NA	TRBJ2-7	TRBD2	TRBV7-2	CASSLVPTSRYYEQYF	TGTGCCAGCAGCTTAGTTCCGACTAGCCGATACTACGAGCAGTACTTC
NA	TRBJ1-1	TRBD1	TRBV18	CASSSSPGQSEAFF	TGTGCCAGCTCATCAAGTCCGGGACAGAGTGAAGCTTTCTTT
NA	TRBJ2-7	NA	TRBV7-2	CASSLWAGQEQYF	TGTGCCAGCAGCTTATGGGCGGGTCAGGAGCAGTACTTC
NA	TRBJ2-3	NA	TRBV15	CATSREAGLTDTQYF	TGTGCCACCAGCAGAGAGGCGGGGCTCACAGATACGCAGTATTTT
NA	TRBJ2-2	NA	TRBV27	CATRRGTLTGELFF	TGTGCCACTCGACGCGGGACTCTCACCGGGGAGCTGTTTTTT
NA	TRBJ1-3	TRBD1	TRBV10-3	CAITKDRVGDTIYF	TGTGCCATCACTAAGGACAGGGTTGGGGACACCATATATTTT
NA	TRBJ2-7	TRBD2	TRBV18	CASSPGLADYEQYF	TGTGCCAGCTCACCGGGACTAGCGGACTACGAGCAGTACTTC
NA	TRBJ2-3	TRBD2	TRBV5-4	CASSLGGGQRDTQYF	TGTGCCAGCAGCTTGGGCGGGGGGCAAAGAGATACGCAGTATTTT
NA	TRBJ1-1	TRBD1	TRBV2	CAIPLSGGAFF	TGTGCCATCCCATTGTCAGGGGGAGCTTTCTTT
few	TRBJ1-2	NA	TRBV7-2	CASSPSGEGGYTF	TGTGCCAGCAGCCCCTCAGGGGAGGGGGGCTACACCTTC